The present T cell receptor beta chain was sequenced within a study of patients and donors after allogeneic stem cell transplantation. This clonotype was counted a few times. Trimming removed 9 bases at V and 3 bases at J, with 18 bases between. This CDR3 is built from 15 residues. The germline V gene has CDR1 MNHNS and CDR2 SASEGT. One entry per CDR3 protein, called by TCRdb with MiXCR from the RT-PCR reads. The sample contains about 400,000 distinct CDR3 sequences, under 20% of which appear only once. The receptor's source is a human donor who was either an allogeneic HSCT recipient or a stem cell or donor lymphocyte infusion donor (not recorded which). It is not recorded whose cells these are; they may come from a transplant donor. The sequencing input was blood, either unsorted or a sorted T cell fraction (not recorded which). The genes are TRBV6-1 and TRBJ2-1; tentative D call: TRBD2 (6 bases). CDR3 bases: TGTGCCAGGACCTCGGAGAATAGCGGCTACAATGAGCAGTTCTTC. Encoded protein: CARTSENSGYNEQFF.